Sequencing of this TCR beta chain was carried out in a study of blood T cells in healthy people across ages. General study findings and limits: Unsorted PBMCs ruled out conclusive naive versus antigen-experienced comparison.

This clonotype showed up just once. The antigen remains undetermined. CDR1 and CDR2 from the germline V gene are SGHTA and FQGNSA. This CDR3 region has 19 residues. V was clipped by 5 bases and J by 0 bases, with 23 bases between them. Whenever a sample was processed, at least 6.5 million PBMCs were isolated. Sample-barcoded 5' priming and a J-beta primer mix drove a second PCR of 7 to 11 cycles. The authors tagged each cDNA molecule using a template-switch adaptor with 12 random nucleotides. TCRdb passed the 5' RACE reads through MiXCR, listing each CDR3 protein once. The sample yields hundreds of thousands of distinct CDR3 sequences, about 42% seen once.

The sample taken for sequencing was blood. The V gene is TRBV7-2, the J gene TRBJ2-4; tentatively, D is TRBD1 or TRBD2 (7 bases each). The receptor comes from a man between 60 and 70 years old in good health. The CDR3 protein is CASSPGGRVRQGAKNIQYF. CDR3 in DNA: TGTGCCAGCAGCCCCGGGGGGAGGGTCAGACAGGGAGCCAAAAACATTCAGTACTTC.